The clone carrying this T cell receptor beta chain was seen only once. What it binds is not known. The data are from a study of CD8+ T cells in alopecia areata. V lost 4 bases and J 3 bases, leaving 10 bases between the germline ends. CDR1 is GTSNPN, CDR2 SVGIG, per germline (reference sequence). The CDR3 runs to 12 residues. Reverse transcribed after extraction, RNA yielded cDNA as the sequencing template. Generated by immunoSEQ multiplex PCR, the TCRdb table keeps only in-frame clones and is missing some. The sample includes 100,000 to 150,000 clones, roughly 50% of them seen just once. Findings and caveats of the study: Higher clonality was seen in lesional scalp than in normal scalp, especially in alopecia totalis/universalis. Mice gave a clearer picture of TCR sharing than patients did, possibly for HLA-related reasons.

The sequenced sample consisted of NKG2D-low CD8+ T cells sorted from blood. This TCR was recovered from a human donor with alopecia areata. The chain employs TRBV30 and TRBJ2-7; D remains unclear. The CDR3 reads CAWMDFRYEQYF. In nucleotides, the CDR3 is TGTGCCTGGATGGATTTCCGCTACGAGCAGTACTTC.